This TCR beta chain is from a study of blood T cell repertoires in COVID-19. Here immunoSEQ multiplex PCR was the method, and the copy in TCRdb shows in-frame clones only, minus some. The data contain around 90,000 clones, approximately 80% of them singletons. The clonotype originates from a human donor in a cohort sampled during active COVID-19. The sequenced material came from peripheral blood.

Here the CDR3 reads CASSSLKRLGTDTQYF. In nucleotides, the CDR3 is TGTGCCAGCAGCTCTTTAAAGCGCCTAGGCACAGATACGCAGTATTTT. V and J are TRBV7-9 and TRBJ2-3; D uncertain. Trimming left V 4 bases short and J 1 base short, with 15 bases between. Germline V gene lookup returns CDR1 SEHNR and CDR2 FQNEAQ (reference sequence). The length of the CDR3 is 16 residues. The entire variable domain, with the rest obtained from reference TRBV7-9 and TRBJ2-3, is as follows: DTGVSQNPRHKITKRGQNVTFRCDPISEHNRLYWYRQTLGQGPEFLTYFQNEAQLEKSRLLSDRFSAERPKGSFSTLEIQRTEQGDSAMYLCASSSLKRLGTDTQYFGPGTRLTVL.